Shown below are 17 T cell receptor beta chains from a single sample sequenced in a study of Tregs in tolerant kidney transplant recipients. Assay: immunoSEQ multiplex PCR; the TCRdb copy retains only in-frame clones and omits some. The sample consists of 120,000 or so clones, about 90% of them appearing once. Sequencing was carried out using CD4+ T cells from blood. These receptors came from a human donor in good health.

This clone was found once. The chain links TRBV5-4 to TRBJ2-1; the D gene could be TRBD1 or TRBD2 (5 bases each). V was shortened by 4 bases and J by 4 bases, with 12 bases between the two germline ends. CDR1 is SGHNT and CDR2 is YYREEE in the germline V gene (reference sequence). The CDR3 is made up of 14 amino acids. The DNA of the CDR3 is TGTGCCAGCAGCCTAGCAAACAGGTACAATGAGCAGTTCTTC. Its protein is CASSLANRYNEQFF.

V usage is TRBV6-6 and J usage is TRBJ2-7; the D gene is possibly TRBD2 (6 bases). Germline V gene lookup returns CDR1 MNHNY and CDR2 SVGAGI (reference sequence). CDR3 length equals 13 residues. Trimming stripped 5 bases from V and 2 bases from J, with 10 bases between. In DNA form, the CDR3 reads TGTGCCAGCAGTCGGGACTTGACCTACGAGCAGTACTTC. It specifies CASSRDLTYEQYF.

CDR3 loop: CASSKAGTSTDTQYF. In DNA form, the CDR3 reads TGTGCCAGCAGCAAAGCCGGGACTAGCACAGATACGCAGTATTTT. V usage is TRBV7-3 and J usage is TRBJ2-3; D possibly corresponds to TRBD2 (6 bases). The CDR3 consists of 15 residues. Germline CDR1 reads SGHTA; CDR2 reads FQGTGA. V was shortened by 5 bases and J by 0 bases, with 12 bases between the two germline ends.

This clone showed up just once. This chain joins TRBV6-1 and TRBJ1-3; possibly TRBD1 for D (5 bases). V lost 5 bases and J lost 0, with 11 bases in between. The V gene's germline CDR1 is MNHNS and CDR2 SASEGT. This CDR3 has 15 residues. The CDR3 spells CASSIRRGSGNTIYF. Here the CDR3 DNA reads TGTGCCAGCAGTATTCGAAGGGGCTCTGGAAACACCATATATTTT.

This rearrangement joins TRBV6-5 to TRBJ1-2; D perhaps matches TRBD1 (5 bases). Trimming pared 6 bases from V and 6 bases from J, leaving 14 bases between. Germline loops: CDR1 MNHEY, CDR2 SVGAGI. CDR3 size: 13 residues. The CDR3 DNA sequence: TGTGCCAGCAGGGGGCTGGTTTGGAATGGCTACACCTTC. Protein sequence: CASRGLVWNGYTF.

V usage is TRBV19 and J usage is TRBJ2-2, with 7 bases lining up with TRBD2. V was clipped by 6 bases and J by 4 bases; unmatched bases: 5. The V gene's germline CDR1 is LNHDA and CDR2 SQIVND (reference sequence). CDR3 length: 14 amino acids. The CDR3: CASRPASGTGELFF. For the CDR3, the DNA is TGTGCCAGTAGACCGGCTAGCGGCACCGGGGAGCTGTTTTTT.

The chain uses TRBV30 and TRBJ1-2, with D unclear. V was trimmed by 0 bases and J by 7 bases, leaving 12 bases between them. CDR3 size: 13 residues. CDR1 and CDR2 (germline): GTSNPN, SVGIG (reference sequence). In nucleotides, the CDR3 is TGTGCCTGGAGTGTTCTTCAATCGGGTGGCTACACCTTC. Amino acids: CAWSVLQSGGYTF.

The chain combines TRBV19 with TRBJ1-2; D is perhaps TRBD1 (5 bases). With 2 bases removed from V and 4 bases from J, the gap between germline ends came to 14 bases. Germline loops: CDR1 LNHDA, CDR2 SQIVND (reference sequence). The CDR3 has 15 residues. This chain's CDR3 is CASSIIGGGGYGYTF. CDR3 DNA sequence: TGTGCCAGTAGTATAATCGGGGGTGGAGGCTATGGCTACACCTTC.

This clone was counted only a few times. As DNA, the CDR3 is TGTGCCAGTTCTCTTAGGGGTCCGGACTATGGCTACACCTTC. It translates to CASSLRGPDYGYTF. V is TRBV27 and J is TRBJ1-2, with a possible D match to TRBD1 (5 bases). This CDR3 is built from 14 residues. Germline values: CDR1 MNHEY, CDR2 SMNVEV (reference sequence). With 9 bases removed from V and 3 bases from J, the gap between germline ends came to 17 bases.

This rearrangement joins TRBV11-2 to TRBJ2-1; D is unresolved. The V end was cut by 5 bases, the J end by 9 bases, with 8 bases between. Germline V gene sequence: CDR1 SGHAT, CDR2 FQNNGV. This CDR3 is built from 11 residues. CDR3 protein: CASSPMGEQFF. The CDR3 bases are TGTGCCAGCAGCCCGATGGGTGAGCAGTTCTTC.

The chain employs TRBV5-6 and TRBJ2-3; possible D gene TRBD1, 6 bases. The ends were cut back, 1 base at V and 3 bases at J, with 9 bases in the middle. The CDR3 sequence is 14 residues long. Germline CDR1 reads SGHDT; CDR2 reads YYEEEE. CDR3 sequence (DNA): TGTGCCAGCAGCTTGATGGGGGCTACAGATACGCAGTATTTT. This gives the protein CASSLMGATDTQYF.

This clone was detected a few times. V is TRBV19 and J is TRBJ1-5, with 9 positions matching TRBD1. This CDR3 has 15 residues. V was clipped by 5 bases and J by 2 bases; unmatched bases: 4. CDR1 and CDR2 from the germline V gene are LNHDA and SQIVND (reference sequence). The CDR3 reads CASSARDRGNQPQHF. The CDR3 DNA reads TGTGCCAGTAGTGCCCGGGACAGGGGCAATCAGCCCCAGCATTTT.

The chain links TRBV9 to TRBJ2-2, with D possibly being TRBD1 or TRBD2 (5 bases each). Looked up from germline, CDR1 is SGDLS and CDR2 is YYNGEE. The CDR3 extends over 19 amino acids. V was cut by 0 bases and J by 0 bases, with 18 bases left in between. In nucleotides, the CDR3 is TGTGCCAGCAGCGTAGCGGTCGGGGCCGGATTTACGAACACCGGGGAGCTGTTTTTT. Protein sequence: CASSVAVGAGFTNTGELFF.

The rearrangement uses TRBV19 and TRBJ2-2, with TRBD2 as a possible D gene (5 bases). The germline V and J ends were trimmed by 8 bases and 2 bases, with 21 bases remaining between them. This CDR3 region has 17 residues. The germline V gene has CDR1 LNHDA and CDR2 SQIVND (reference sequence). The CDR3 nucleotides are TGTGCCAGTGAGGGCCTATTTTCGATGTTTAACACCGGGGAGCTGTTTTTT. It translates to CASEGLFSMFNTGELFF.

This chain joins TRBV4-1 and TRBJ2-6; 16 bases fit TRBD2. Germline V gene sequence: CDR1 MGHRA, CDR2 YSYEKL. The V segment lost 1 base and the J segment 2 bases; nucleotides outside the gene matches: 8. The CDR3 extends over 21 amino acids. CDR3 protein: CASSQAYPGTSGRAGANVLTF. The CDR3 coding sequence is TGCGCCAGCAGCCAAGCCTATCCCGGGACTAGCGGGAGGGCTGGGGCCAACGTCCTGACTTTC.

The rearrangement uses TRBV19 and TRBJ2-4; TRBD2 agrees at 8 bases. Germline assignment: CDR1 LNHDA and CDR2 SQIVND (reference sequence). The V gene end was trimmed by 5 bases and the J gene end by 0 bases; junction bases not matched to a gene: 9. This CDR3 contains 17 residues. This chain's CDR3 is CASSGVAGRGAKNIQYF. As DNA, the CDR3 is TGTGCCAGTAGTGGGGTAGCGGGGAGGGGAGCCAAAAACATTCAGTACTTC.

This sequence joins TRBV4-2 and TRBJ1-5; D gene ambiguous. Germline V gene sequence: CDR1 LGHNA, CDR2 YNFKEQ. This CDR3 contains 12 residues. Trimming removed 8 bases at V and 5 bases at J, with 10 bases between. For the CDR3, the DNA is TGTGCCAGCCGAGGATCCGATCAGCCCCAGCATTTT. Residues: CASRGSDQPQHF.